This T cell receptor (beta chain) originates from a study of breast tumors, draining lymph nodes, adjacent tissues. Samples came from axillary lymph nodes draining the breast cancer. V lost 0 bases to trimming and J lost 4 bases; unmatched junction nucleotides: 2. The CDR3 length is 14 residues. The germline gives CDR1 MNHNS, CDR2 SASEGT. MiXCR was run by TCRdb on the multiplex PCR reads, yielding one entry per CDR3 protein. Here the sample spans 200,000 to 250,000 distinct CDR3 sequences, 34% being singletons. Study-wide findings and caveats: Data only fit, rather than demonstrated, lymph node origin of most tumor T cells. Compared with lymph nodes, tumors were less diverse; compared with nontumor tissue, more.

For this clonotype: Its target is not known.

The sample comprised axillary lymph node tissue. This chain connects TRBV6-1 to TRBJ1-2, with TRBD1 matching over 7 bases. The receptor's source is a female donor with breast cancer. Some clones in this sample may be carry-over from other donors' samples. Here the CDR3 reads CASSEARGFYGYTF. CDR3 bases: TGTGCCAGCAGTGAAGCCAGGGGGTTCTATGGCTACACCTTC.